This TCR beta chain was recovered during a study of low-dose radiotherapy and immunotherapy resistance in tumors. Study background: Patients received cyclophosphamide 200 mg/m2 intravenously every two weeks, the day before radiation-immunotherapy.

TRAV and TRBV primers primed cDNA for both TCRalpha and TCRbeta. An approximately 19-cycle PCR with a constant-region primer and V-primer adapter amplified TCRs. Using its own MiXCR run on the reads, TCRdb lists one record per CDR3 protein. The data contain 6,500 to 8,500 distinct CDR3 sequences, around 50% of them singletons. The V end lost 5 bases, the J end lost 4 bases, and 17 bases lay between the germline ends. CDR1 is LGHDT and CDR2 is YNNKEL in the germline V gene (reference sequence). The CDR3 is 15 residues long. The chain joins TRBV3-1 to TRBJ1-2; D perhaps matches TRBD1 (6 bases). This TCR was sampled from a human donor with advanced metastatic prostate, ovarian, gallbladder or colorectal cancer (not recorded which). This table probably holds off-target reads from a library built for another chain. Here the CDR3 reads CASSSHASGAYGYTF. The CDR3 bases are TGTGCCAGCAGCTCCCACGCGTCGGGGGCCTATGGCTACACCTTC.